These 5 T cell receptor beta chains were sequenced from one sample in a study of T cells in Graves' hyperthyroidism and ophthalmopathy. Amplification targeted TCR beta CDR3 regions from RNA transcripts. HTBI primers were the set used in a first-round RT-PCR of the TCR CDR3. TCRdb used MiXCR to reprocess the multiplex PCR reads, holding one entry per CDR3 protein. The profile covers under 400,000 distinct CDR3 sequences, with roughly 15% appearing a single time and about 21% taken by the ten largest. The sequenced sample consisted of blood. Receptor source: a woman between 55 and 75 years old with Graves' ophthalmopathy.

This clonotype was recorded at least ten times. CDR3 amino acids: CASSQETGLAGLYEQYF. DNA of the CDR3: TGTGCCAGCAGCCAAGAGACTGGACTAGCGGGGCTGTACGAGCAGTACTTC. The rearrangement joins TRBV3-1 to TRBJ2-7, with 12 bases matching TRBD2. The CDR3 consists of 17 residues. CDR1 is LGHDT, CDR2 YNNKEL, per germline (reference sequence). J lost 4 bases, V lost 0 bases, and 7 bases had no gene match.

J is TRBJ1-4 and V is TRBV7-9; D is possibly TRBD1 (6 bases). Germline loops: CDR1 SEHNR, CDR2 FQNEAQ (reference sequence). V lost 4 bases to trimming and J lost 3 bases, with 15 bases between them. The CDR3 spans 16 residues. The CDR3 reads CASSYLATGSNEKLFF. The DNA for the CDR3 is TGTGCCAGCAGCTACCTGGCGACAGGCTCTAATGAAAAACTGTTTTTT.

This clonotype has at least ten counts. V is TRBV5-1 and J is TRBJ2-1; TRBD2 aligns across 10 bases. The CDR3 has 14 residues. With 1 base clipped from V and 8 bases from J, the junction kept 3 bases outside the gene matches. CDR1 and CDR2 (germline): SGHRS, YFSETQ. The CDR3 DNA reads TGCGCCAGCAGCTTGCTAGCGGGAGTTGATGAGCAGTTCTTC. It codes for CASSLLAGVDEQFF.

This clonotype was found a few times. V usage is TRBV29-1 and J usage is TRBJ2-3; 10 bases agree with TRBD2. Trimming took 1 base from V and 3 from J; bases not matched to a gene: 4. The CDR3 length is 15 residues. Germline V lookup: CDR1 SQVTM, CDR2 ANQGSEA. This CDR3 reads CSVEGAGGPTDTQYF. DNA for the CDR3: TGCAGCGTTGAAGGAGCGGGAGGGCCGACAGATACGCAGTATTTT.

This clonotype was recorded at least ten times. The chain has TRBV20-1 and TRBJ2-6; maybe TRBD1 (5 bases). The CDR3 extends over 13 amino acids. Deletions cut 6 bases from V and 1 base from J, with 7 bases between. Germline lookup yields CDR1 DFQATT and CDR2 SNEGSKA (reference sequence). The CDR3 sequence is CSARQSGANVLTF. CDR3 coding DNA: TGCAGTGCCCGACAGTCTGGGGCCAACGTCCTGACTTTC.